The 12 T cell receptor beta chains below come from one sample, sequenced in a study of cytomegalovirus exposure and HLA in healthy donors. The PCR made use of 60 Vbeta and 13 Jbeta primers. Repertoires were generated with immunoSEQ multiplex PCR, while TCRdb's copy carries only in-frame clones and drops some. The sample lists tens of thousands of clones; roughly 80% were seen once. Input material: PBMCs. These receptor sequences come from a woman aged 25 to 39 in good health and CMV-seronegative.

The gene calls are TRBV9 and TRBJ2-3, with 9 bases identical to TRBD1. Germline CDR1 is SGDLS and CDR2 is YYNGEE. The CDR3 covers 16 residues. The V segment lost 0 bases and the J segment 1 base; nucleotides outside the gene matches: 3. CDR3 sequence: CASSVDRQGGTDTQYF. As DNA, the CDR3 is TGTGCCAGCAGCGTAGACCGACAGGGGGGCACAGATACGCAGTATTTT.

The rearrangement joins TRBV10-3 to TRBJ2-7; 10 nucleotides match TRBD2. Germline V CDR1 and CDR2: ENHRY, SYGVKD. V shed 4 bases and J 1 base; nucleotides not matched to a gene: 7. The CDR3 loop spans 16 amino acids. The CDR3 sequence: CAISVSGAGGSYEQYF. The CDR3 DNA follows: TGTGCCATCAGTGTATCTGGAGCGGGGGGGTCCTACGAGCAGTACTTC.

CDR3 residues: CACTGGPGTEAFF. The CDR3 DNA follows: TGTGCCTGCACAGGGGGCCCAGGGACTGAAGCTTTCTTT. The V and J genes are TRBV30 and TRBJ1-1, with TRBD1 matching 9 bases. The V gene end was trimmed by 6 bases and the J gene end by 5 bases; junction bases not matched to a gene: 7. This CDR3 is 13 amino acids long. In germline, CDR1 is GTSNPN, CDR2 SVGIG (reference sequence).

This clone was counted a few times. The V call is TRBV5-6, the J call TRBJ2-5; a weak D match, TRBD2 (5 bases). V lost 0 bases and J lost 2, with 11 bases in between. The germline V gene has CDR1 SGHDT and CDR2 YYEEEE. This CDR3 spans 15 amino acids. The CDR3 coding sequence is TGTGCCAGCAGCTTGGTAGGACTCGATCAAGAGACCCAGTACTTC. This encodes CASSLVGLDQETQYF.

This chain joins TRBV6-6 and TRBJ1-2; maybe TRBD1 (5 bases). The CDR3 sequence is 14 residues long. Germline CDR1 is MNHNY and CDR2 is SVGAGI (reference sequence). V was pared by 5 bases and J by 3 bases, with 13 bases between. The CDR3: CASSPRGAYYGYTF. Written as DNA, the CDR3 is TGTGCCAGCAGTCCCCGCGGGGCATACTATGGCTACACCTTC.

A word on this clone: This specimen includes other DNA sequences encoding the same CDR3. This chain links TRBV27 with TRBJ1-2, with 10 bases fitting TRBD1. The CDR3 is 15 residues long. Trimming removed 5 bases from V and 4 bases from J; junction bases left unmatched: 7. Germline values: CDR1 MNHEY, CDR2 SMNVEV (reference sequence). The CDR3 spells CASSKGTGDFYGYTF. DNA for the CDR3: TGTGCCAGCAGTAAGGGGACAGGGGATTTCTATGGCTACACCTTC.

V and J are TRBV7-6 and TRBJ2-2; 7 nucleotides match TRBD1. The CDR3 extends over 15 amino acids. Trimming removed 1 base from V and 8 bases from J; junction bases left unmatched: 7. Germline V gives CDR1 SGHVS, CDR2 FNYEAQ. The CDR3 nucleotides read TGTGCCAGCAGCTTAGAAGACAGGGCAGGTGGGGAGCTGTTTTTT. This translates into CASSLEDRAGGELFF.

This sequence joins TRBV10-3 and TRBJ1-2; D gene unclear. V was clipped by 7 bases and J by 8 bases, with 14 bases between them. Germline CDR1 is ENHRY and CDR2 is SYGVKD. This CDR3 spans 12 amino acids. The CDR3 spells CAINSEGGGYTF. CDR3 bases: TGTGCCATCAATAGTGAGGGCGGAGGCTACACCTTC.

The table lists this clone with a few counts. This chain connects TRBV19 to TRBJ2-7; a weak D match, TRBD2 (5 bases). Germline CDR1 reads LNHDA; CDR2 reads SQIVND (reference sequence). The CDR3 has 11 amino acids. The germline V and J ends were trimmed by 5 bases and 6 bases, with 8 bases remaining between them. This chain's CDR3 is CASSRGREQYF. CDR3 bases: TGTGCCAGTAGTCGAGGGCGCGAGCAGTACTTC.

The chain joins TRBV19 to TRBJ1-5, with D possibly TRBD1 on 5 matching bases. From germline, CDR1 is LNHDA and CDR2 SQIVND (reference sequence). V lost 6 bases to trimming and J lost 4 bases, with 25 bases between them. This CDR3 spans 18 amino acids. The CDR3 nucleotides read TGTGCCAGTAGCGCCTGGGGCATCCCAAACTCACCGAATCAGCCCCAGCATTTT. It codes for CASSAWGIPNSPNQPQHF.

This clone has only one observation. The V and J genes are TRBV4-2 and TRBJ1-4, with 7 bases matching TRBD1. The CDR3 consists of 15 residues. After removal of 1 base from V and 3 bases from J, the junction contained 2 bases not matched to a gene. From germline, CDR1 is LGHNA and CDR2 YNFKEQ. The CDR3 DNA is TGTGCCAGCAGCCAAGCACAGGGGCCTAATGAAAAACTGTTTTTT. This sequence encodes CASSQAQGPNEKLFF.

This chain joins TRBV5-1 and TRBJ2-3; 8 bases line up with TRBD2. This CDR3 has 16 residues. Unmatched junction bases numbered 4, after V lost 0 bases and J lost 1 base. CDR1 SGHRS and CDR2 YFSETQ come from the germline V gene. The DNA for the CDR3 is TGCGCCAGCAGCTTGGGAACAGCGGGAGGCACAGATACGCAGTATTTT. It encodes CASSLGTAGGTDTQYF. Based on the CDR3 plus reference TRBV5-1 and TRBJ2-3, the full variable domain is KAGVTQTPRYLIKTRGQQVTLSCSPISGHRSVSWYQQTPGQGLQFLFEYFSETQRNKGNFPGRFSGRQFSNSRSEMNVSTLELGDSALYLCASSLGTAGGTDTQYFGPGTRLTVL.